Below are 3 T cell receptor beta chains sequenced from a single sample in a study of high-grade serous ovarian cancer treatment subgroups. Some clones are missing from TCRdb's copy, which holds only in-frame ones; the method was immunoSEQ multiplex PCR. Here the sample spans thousands of clones, less than 80% being singletons. The tumor samples were collected prior to definitive surgery or chemotherapy. The sequenced material came from tumor tissue. Receptors originate from a human donor with high-grade serous ovarian cancer.

This chain joins TRBV7-3 and TRBJ2-1, with 8 bases fitting TRBD1. CDR1 is SGHTA and CDR2 is FQGTGA in the germline V gene. The V gene end was trimmed by 5 bases and the J gene end by 7 bases; junction bases not matched to a gene: 10. CDR3 length: 15 residues. Here the CDR3 DNA reads TGTGCCAGCAGCCCAGGCACAGGGGGAAGGAATGAGCAGTTCTTC. Encoded protein: CASSPGTGGRNEQFF.

The V and J genes are TRBV27 and TRBJ2-7, with 10 bases identical to TRBD1. The ends lost 6 bases at V and 3 bases at J; junction bases unmatched: 8. Looked up from germline, CDR1 is MNHEY and CDR2 is SMNVEV (reference sequence). The CDR3 is 15 amino acids. The CDR3 spells CASREGTGAYYEQYF. The CDR3 DNA reads as TGTGCCAGCAGGGAAGGGACAGGGGCGTACTACGAGCAGTACTTC.

This clone was picked up a small number of times. J is TRBJ2-2 and V is TRBV11-3; D remains unclear. Germline-derived CDR1 and CDR2 are SGHNT and YENEEA. This CDR3 comprises 13 residues. Trimming removed 3 bases from V and 6 bases from J, with 8 bases in between. The DNA for the CDR3 is TGTGCCAGCAGCTTCTATTATTCCGGGGAGCTGTTTTTT. Its protein product is CASSFYYSGELFF.